This passage covers 26 T cell receptor beta chains from one sample sequenced in a study of blood T cells in healthy people across ages. A second PCR, run for roughly 6 to 11 cycles, used a sample-barcoded 5' primer plus a J-beta primer mix. TCRdb re-called the 5' RACE reads through MiXCR, storing one row per CDR3 protein. The repertoire holds about 830,000 distinct CDR3 sequences, with 62% as singletons. Sequencing was done on a sample of blood. These receptor sequences come from a man under 40 in good health.

V gene TRBV12-3 or TRBV12-4 combines with J gene TRBJ2-3, with 7 bases that match TRBD2. V gave up 5 bases and J gave up 6 bases; unmatched junction bases: 14. This CDR3 spans 16 amino acids. The chain's CDR3 is CASSRSLAAPRDTQYF. Written as DNA, the CDR3 is TGTGCCAGCAGTCGTTCGCTAGCGGCCCCGCGGGATACGCAGTATTTT.

This sequence joins TRBV3-1 and TRBJ2-3; 9 bases line up with TRBD1. The V and J ends lost 2 bases and 3 bases, in that order; junction bases with no gene match: 6. The length of the CDR3 is 16 residues. Germline-derived CDR1 and CDR2 are LGHDT and YNNKEL (reference sequence). The CDR3 nucleotides are TGTGCCAGCAGCCAACGGACAGGGGAGAGAACAGATACGCAGTATTTT. This gives the protein CASSQRTGERTDTQYF.

This clonotype was seen a handful of times. V usage is TRBV9 and J usage is TRBJ2-5; 9 nucleotides match TRBD2. Germline V lookup: CDR1 SGDLS, CDR2 YYNGEE. The ends lost 2 bases at V and 3 bases at J; junction bases unmatched: 8. The CDR3 sequence is 16 residues long. In DNA form, the CDR3 reads TGTGCCAGCAGCGTCCGAGGGGTAGCGGGGGAAGAGACCCAGTACTTC. Residues: CASSVRGVAGEETQYF.

This sequence joins TRBV6-2 or TRBV6-3 and TRBJ2-7; D uncertain. V shed 2 bases and J shed 1 base, with 6 bases lying between them. CDR1 and CDR2 from the germline V gene are MNHEY and SVGEGT. This CDR3 contains 13 residues. CDR3 residues: CASSYENSYEQYF. In DNA form, the CDR3 reads TGTGCCAGCAGTTACGAGAATTCCTACGAGCAGTACTTC.

The V gene is TRBV9, the J gene TRBJ2-3; TRBD2 matches 8 bases. Germline CDR1 is SGDLS and CDR2 is YYNGEE. V lost 6 bases, J lost 4 bases, and 13 bases stayed unmatched. The CDR3 spans 16 residues. The CDR3 spells CASTQAAGGFSDTQYF. The DNA for the CDR3 is TGTGCCAGCACCCAGGCGGCGGGAGGTTTCTCAGATACGCAGTATTTT.

The chain couples TRBV28 to TRBJ2-5; 10 bases map to TRBD1. The V gene's germline CDR1 is MDHEN and CDR2 SYDVKM. V was clipped by 7 bases and J by 11 bases; unmatched bases: 13. The CDR3 consists of 14 residues. The CDR3 loop reads CASTRDRGFFEQYF. The CDR3 nucleotides are TGTGCCAGCACCCGGGACAGGGGCTTCTTTGAGCAGTACTTC.

This clonotype was recorded once. The rearrangement uses TRBV20-1 and TRBJ1-1; no firm D call. Trimming removed 6 bases from V and 1 base from J, with 12 bases in between. This CDR3 is built from 13 residues. Germline-derived CDR1 and CDR2 are DFQATT and SNEGSKA (reference sequence). The CDR3 sequence: CSAEGFANTEAFF. In DNA form, the CDR3 reads TGCAGTGCGGAGGGTTTTGCGAACACTGAAGCTTTCTTT.

The genes are TRBV12-3 or TRBV12-4 and TRBJ1-2; 8 bases align to TRBD1. The junction had 6 bases not matched to a gene; V was cut back by 5 bases and J by 4 bases. This CDR3 region has 14 residues. CDR3 residues: CASSTGQGRYGYTF. The CDR3 nucleotides are TGTGCCAGCAGTACCGGACAGGGACGCTATGGCTACACCTTC.

The chain links TRBV6-5 to TRBJ2-5; weak D call: TRBD1 (6 bases). The CDR3 spans 15 residues. The V gene's germline CDR1 is MNHEY and CDR2 SVGAGI. With 2 bases removed from V and 5 bases from J, the gap between germline ends came to 15 bases. The chain's CDR3 is CASSYKGDRRETQYF. The CDR3 coding sequence is TGTGCCAGCAGTTACAAGGGGGACCGACGGGAGACCCAGTACTTC.

This clonotype was detected a few times. V and J are TRBV20-1 and TRBJ2-4; TRBD1 matches at 11 bases. The J call is in doubt because the DNA end fits TRBJ2-7 better. CDR1 is DFQATT and CDR2 is SNEGSKA in the germline V gene (reference sequence). The CDR3 covers 13 residues. In nucleotides, the CDR3 is TGCAGTGCTTTCGGACAGGGGGCCAACGAGCAGTACTTC. Translation gives CSAFGQGANEQYF.

This clonotype was found a few times. The rearrangement joins TRBV4-3 to TRBJ2-4; 9 bases map to TRBD1. This CDR3 is built from 13 residues. Trimming at V came to 8 bases and at J to 13 bases, leaving 12 bases not matched to a gene. CDR1 LGHNA and CDR2 YSLEER come from the germline V gene. CDR3 protein: CASSRDRVGAQYF. Written as DNA, the CDR3 is TGCGCCAGCTCGCGGGACAGGGTTGGGGCACAGTACTTC.

The chain employs TRBV14 and TRBJ2-6; TRBD1 aligns across 10 bases. This CDR3 comprises 20 residues. The germline V gene encodes CDR1 SGHDN and CDR2 FVKESK. J was trimmed by 4 bases and V by 1 base; bases with no gene match: 13. The CDR3 loop is CASSQVMLTGGALGANVLTF. CDR3 coding DNA: TGTGCCAGCAGCCAAGTAATGTTGACAGGGGGCGCGTTGGGGGCCAACGTCCTGACTTTC.

This chain uses TRBV7-3 with TRBJ2-1; D is unresolved. This CDR3 has 14 residues. The V end lost 3 bases, the J end lost 9 bases, and 15 bases lay between the germline ends. Germline values: CDR1 SGHTA, CDR2 FQGTGA. The CDR3 coding sequence is TGTGCCAGCAGCTTTACCGGGCGGCAGATTGAGCAGTTCTTC. This sequence encodes CASSFTGRQIEQFF.

The chain carries TRBV4-2 and TRBJ2-6, with TRBD1 as a possible D gene (6 bases). This CDR3 contains 17 residues. V was cut by 0 bases and J by 0 bases, with 9 bases left in between. Germline CDR1 is LGHNA and CDR2 is YNFKEQ. The CDR3 DNA reads as TGTGCCAGCAGCCAAGAGACAGGCCTCTCTGGGGCCAACGTCCTGACTTTC. This gives the protein CASSQETGLSGANVLTF.

The chain has TRBV27 and TRBJ2-1; D perhaps matches TRBD2 (8 bases). Per the germline V gene, CDR1 is MNHEY and CDR2 is SMNVEV (reference sequence). The V end lost 7 bases, the J end lost 6 bases, and 13 bases lay between the germline ends. The CDR3 spans 13 residues. CDR3 protein: CASKQGTSNEQFF. The CDR3 DNA is TGTGCCAGCAAACAGGGGACTAGCAATGAGCAGTTCTTC.

This clonotype was observed a handful of times. The chain couples TRBV7-2 to TRBJ2-5; D call uncertain. The DNA end lines up better with TRBJ2-7; the J call may be wrong. Germline loops: CDR1 SGHTA, CDR2 FQGNSA. The CDR3 totals 14 residues. The CDR3 protein is CASSLERVTYEQYF. CDR3 bases: TGTGCCAGCAGCTTAGAACGGGTTACCTACGAGCAGTACTTC.

Only a few counts were recorded for this clonotype. The rearrangement uses TRBV7-9 and TRBJ2-3; D not resolved. Germline V gene data show CDR1 as SEHNR and CDR2 as FQNEAQ (reference sequence). This CDR3 spans 15 amino acids. V was shortened by 7 bases and J by 2 bases, with 16 bases between the two germline ends. The CDR3 here is CASMPWQAYTDTQYF. Here the CDR3 DNA reads TGTGCCAGCATGCCTTGGCAGGCCTACACAGATACGCAGTATTTT.

In this sample, this clonotype turned up a few times. The chain is built from TRBV7-2 and TRBJ2-1, with 8 bases aligning to TRBD2. Germline CDR1 reads SGHTA; CDR2 reads FQGNSA. There are 16 residues in the CDR3. V dropped 3 bases and J dropped 8; count of bases not matched to a gene: 12. The CDR3 DNA follows: TGTGCCAGCAGCTTGAAAAGCGGGGGCGGTACTCATGAGCAGTTCTTC. This translates into CASSLKSGGGTHEQFF.

The V call is TRBV7-2, the J call TRBJ2-1; 8 bases map to TRBD2. The closer fit of TRBJ2-7 to the DNA end suggests the J call may be wrong. The CDR3 runs to 14 residues. Germline values: CDR1 SGHTA, CDR2 FQGNSA. CDR3 protein: CASSPGLVNYEQYF. In DNA, the CDR3 is TGTGCCAGCAGCCCGGGACTAGTGAACTACGAGCAGTACTTC.

The chain has TRBV7-2 and TRBJ2-5; 8 bases line up with TRBD2. The tail of the sequence fits TRBJ2-7 better, so the J call may be wrong. From germline, CDR1 is SGHTA and CDR2 FQGNSA. The CDR3 loop spans 15 amino acids. DNA for the CDR3: TGTGCCAGCAGCTTAGAGTCGGGGGGGCCTTTCGAGCAGTACTTC. This codes for CASSLESGGPFEQYF.

CDR3 coding DNA: TGTGCCAGCAGCCAGACTAGCGGGGGCCTCACCGGGGAGCTGTTTTTT. It yields the protein CASSQTSGGLTGELFF. This chain joins TRBV7-2 and TRBJ2-2, with 12 bases aligning to TRBD2. V was pared by 5 bases and J by 4 bases, with 5 bases of the junction left unmatched. This CDR3 has 16 amino acids. CDR1 is SGHTA and CDR2 is FQGNSA in the germline V gene. Using reference TRBV7-2 and TRBJ2-2 for the parts outside the CDR3, the full variable domain is GAGVSQSPSNKVTEKGKDVELRCDPISGHTALYWYRQSLGQGLEFLIYFQGNSAPDKSGLPSDRFSAERTGGSVSTLTIQRTQQEDSAVYLCASSQTSGGLTGELFFGEGSRLTVL.

This chain links TRBV7-3 with TRBJ2-1; D possibly uses TRBD1 or TRBD2 (5 bases each). The V end was cut by 1 base, the J end by 2 bases, with 9 bases between. The CDR3 has 15 amino acids. CDR1 SGHTA and CDR2 FQGTGA come from the germline V gene. This CDR3 reads CASSLRGSPYNEQFF. The CDR3, as DNA: TGTGCCAGCAGCTTAAGGGGGAGTCCCTACAATGAGCAGTTCTTC.

The rearrangement uses TRBV24-1 and TRBJ2-1; D is undetermined. Germline V CDR1 and CDR2: KGHDR, SFDVKD. CDR3 length: 15 amino acids. The germline V and J ends were trimmed by 8 bases and 2 bases, with 15 bases remaining between them. CDR3 DNA sequence: TGTGCCACCACCCTAGTAGTATTCCCCTACAATGAGCAGTTCTTC. As protein: CATTLVVFPYNEQFF.

The chain has TRBV20-1 and TRBJ1-2, with D possibly matching TRBD1 (5 bases). This CDR3 spans 15 amino acids. V lost 0 bases, J lost 6 bases, and 17 bases lay in between. Germline CDR1 is DFQATT and CDR2 is SNEGSKA (reference sequence). CDR3 in amino acids: CSARDSAGTRNGYTF. The CDR3 bases are TGCAGTGCTAGAGATTCAGCAGGGACGAGAAATGGCTACACCTTC.

Remarks on this clonotype: Sequence at one end of the junction differs from germline and may be a read error. This sequence joins TRBV11-1 and TRBJ2-7; TRBD1 matches 7 bases. Per germline, CDR1 SGHAT and CDR2 FQDESV (reference sequence). CDR3 length: 13 residues. CDR3: CASSLDRAYEQHF. The CDR3 DNA follows: TGTGCCAGCAGCCTCGACAGGGCCTACGAGCAGCACTTC.

This clonotype was counted a few times. The chain employs TRBV29-1 and TRBJ2-1, with D unclear. Germline V gene lookup returns CDR1 SQVTM and CDR2 ANQGSEA. Trimming pared 5 bases from V and 4 bases from J, leaving 12 bases between. The CDR3 runs to 13 residues. CDR3 DNA: TGCAGCGTTCTTCCAGGAGAATACAATGAGCAGTTCTTC. Encoded protein: CSVLPGEYNEQFF.